Detailed here is one T cell receptor (beta chain). Antigen unknown. Data came from immunoSEQ multiplex PCR; TCRdb stores just in-frame clones and leaves some out. The table shows about 50,000 clones, with roughly 87% occurring only once. The source of the sample is a study of CD4+ T cells in melanoma. With V trimmed by 4 bases and J by 5 bases, 5 bases remained unmatched. Germline V CDR1 and CDR2: MGHRA, YSYEKL. The CDR3 is 16 amino acids. Study-wide results and limits: Reportedly, melanoma neoantigen-specific CD4+ T cells showed varied differentiation states.

This sequence originates from a human donor with melanoma. The rearrangement joins TRBV4-1 to TRBJ2-3, with TRBD2 matching over 14 bases. Sequencing was performed on peripheral blood. CDR3 residues: CASSRLAGGPIDTQYF. The CDR3 DNA sequence: TGCGCCAGCAGCCGACTAGCGGGGGGGCCAATAGATACGCAGTATTTT.